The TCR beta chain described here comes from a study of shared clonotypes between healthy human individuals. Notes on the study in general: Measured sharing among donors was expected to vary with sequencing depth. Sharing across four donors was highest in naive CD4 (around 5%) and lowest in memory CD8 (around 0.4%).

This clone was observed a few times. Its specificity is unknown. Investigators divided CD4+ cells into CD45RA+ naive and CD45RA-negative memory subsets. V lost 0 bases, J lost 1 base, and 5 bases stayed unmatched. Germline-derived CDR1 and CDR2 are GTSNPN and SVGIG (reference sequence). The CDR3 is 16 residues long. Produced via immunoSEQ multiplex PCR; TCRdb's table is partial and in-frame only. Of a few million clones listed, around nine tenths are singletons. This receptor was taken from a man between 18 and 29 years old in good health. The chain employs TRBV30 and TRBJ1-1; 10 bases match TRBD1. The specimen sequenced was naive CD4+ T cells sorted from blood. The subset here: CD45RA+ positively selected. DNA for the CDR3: TGTGCCTGGAGTGTCCCGGGACAGGGGCCGAACACTGAAGCTTTCTTT. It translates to CAWSVPGQGPNTEAFF.